One T cell receptor beta chain is described in this entry. The antigen remains undetermined. This CDR3 spans 16 amino acids. Per germline, CDR1 SGHDT and CDR2 YYEEEE. V gave up 3 bases and J gave up 2 bases; unmatched junction bases: 10. Original methodology: Filtering of immunoSEQ junctional sequences could not match full-length read filtering. Clones were sequenced by immunoSEQ multiplex PCR, and TCRdb holds only the in-frame ones, with some missing. That table gives V, J and clone size, and the DNA gave D and trimming. Of about a million clones listed, 76% are singletons. This sample is drawn from a study of shared clonotypes between healthy human individuals. The study, taken as a whole, reports: Clonotypes shared by all four sorted-subset donors had higher generation probabilities than non-shared clonotypes. Larger estimated richness was generally recorded for naive subsets relative to memory subsets. When naive CD4 clonotypes were compared across a handful of donors, about 4.9% were shared.

The receptor was derived from a man younger than 30 in good health. This chain joins TRBV5-6 and TRBJ2-7, with TRBD1 matching 8 bases. Sequenced: memory CD4+ T cells sorted from blood. Indicated subset: CD45RA-negative fraction. The CDR3, as DNA: TGTGCCAGCAGCTCCGACGGACAGGGTCGAACCTACGAGCAGTACTTC. As protein: CASSSDGQGRTYEQYF.